These 10 T cell receptor beta chains were all obtained from the same sample, sequenced in a study of T cell responses to AZD1222 COVID-19 vaccine. Sequencing used immunoSEQ multiplex PCR; TCRdb keeps in-frame clones, though not all of them. The table includes under 150,000 clones, around 91% detected once. The sample in question was peripheral blood, obtained 28 days after the second AZD1222 dose. The receptors were gathered from an adult who received the AZD1222 COVID-19 vaccine.

The chain employs TRBV3-1 (or the pseudogene TRBV3-2) and TRBJ1-1; no reliable D call. Germline CDR1 and CDR2: LGHDT and YNNKEL (reference sequence). Deletions cut 4 bases from V and 0 bases from J, with 9 bases between. This CDR3 is 14 amino acids long. The DNA of the CDR3 is TGTGCCAGCAGCCCCCCGGTGATGAACACTGAAGCTTTCTTT. Protein: CASSPPVMNTEAFF.

This sequence joins TRBV4-1 and TRBJ1-3; D gene ambiguous. Germline assignment: CDR1 MGHRA and CDR2 YSYEKL. V was pared by 4 bases and J by 0 bases, with 13 bases between. CDR3 size: 16 residues. CDR3 sequence reads: CASSPDTEASGNTIYF. CDR3 in DNA: TGCGCCAGCAGCCCCGACACTGAAGCCTCTGGAAACACCATATATTTT.

The rearrangement uses TRBV4-1 and TRBJ1-1; D call uncertain. The V gene lost 3 bases and the J gene lost 1 base, with 9 bases spanning the gap. The germline V gene encodes CDR1 MGHRA and CDR2 YSYEKL. The CDR3 sequence is 14 residues long. The CDR3 loop reads CASSQPTTNTEAFF. In nucleotides, the CDR3 is TGCGCCAGCAGCCAGCCCACTACGAACACTGAAGCTTTCTTT.

The chain links TRBV6-5 to TRBJ2-7, with 7 bases fitting TRBD1. This CDR3 is built from 15 residues. Germline-derived CDR1 and CDR2 are MNHEY and SVGAGI. V shed 5 bases and J 3 bases; nucleotides not matched to a gene: 10. The CDR3 loop is CASSRDSTQGYEQYF. The CDR3 DNA reads as TGTGCCAGCAGTCGGGACAGCACCCAGGGCTACGAGCAGTACTTC.

The V and J genes are TRBV6-5 and TRBJ1-5, with 7 nucleotides matching TRBD1. Germline V gives CDR1 MNHEY, CDR2 SVGAGI. The trim removed 6 bases at V and 7 bases at J, leaving 9 bases unmatched. The CDR3 spans 14 residues. The CDR3 DNA reads as TGTGCCAGCAGCTCAGAAAAGGGGGCCCAGCCCCAGCATTTT. Translating gives CASSSEKGAQPQHF.

The gene calls are TRBV11-2 and TRBJ1-1; tentatively, D is TRBD1 (5 bases). CDR3 length: 15 residues. V was shortened by 1 base and J by 0 bases, with 9 bases between the two germline ends. The germline V gene encodes CDR1 SGHAT and CDR2 FQNNGV. CDR3 in DNA: TGTGCCAGCAGCTTAGGGGGGAGGGTGAACACTGAAGCTTTCTTT. It specifies CASSLGGRVNTEAFF.

This chain connects TRBV27 to TRBJ2-2; D gene uncertain. The ends were cut back, 5 bases at V and 6 bases at J, with 16 bases in the middle. CDR3 size: 15 residues. Germline CDR1 MNHEY, CDR2 SMNVEV (reference sequence). This chain's CDR3 is CASSNLPARSGELFF. CDR3 nucleotide sequence: TGTGCCAGCAGTAACTTACCGGCTCGGTCCGGGGAGCTGTTTTTT.

The chain links TRBV24-1 to TRBJ1-2, with 8 bases matching TRBD1. Germline CDR1 and CDR2: KGHDR and SFDVKD. The CDR3 is 13 amino acids. V gave up 5 bases and J gave up 8 bases; unmatched junction bases: 6. The CDR3 bases are TGTGCCACCAGTGGTCCGGACAGGGAAGGCTACACCTTC. Translating gives CATSGPDREGYTF.

This rearrangement joins TRBV5-1 to TRBJ2-3; unclear D gene. Trimming stripped 6 bases from V and 0 bases from J, with 11 bases between. Germline V gene data show CDR1 as SGHRS and CDR2 as YFSETQ. This CDR3 contains 14 residues. The CDR3 region has the DNA TGCGCCAGCACTAACGACCGAAGCACAGATACGCAGTATTTT. Translated, it gives CASTNDRSTDTQYF.

This chain links TRBV5-4 with TRBJ1-2; D is unresolved. Germline-derived CDR1 and CDR2 are SGHNT and YYREEE (reference sequence). CDR3 length: 11 amino acids. The V end was cut by 9 bases, the J end by 7 bases, with 13 bases between. The CDR3: CATPEERGYTF. DNA of the CDR3: TGTGCCACCCCAGAGGAGCGTGGCTACACCTTC.